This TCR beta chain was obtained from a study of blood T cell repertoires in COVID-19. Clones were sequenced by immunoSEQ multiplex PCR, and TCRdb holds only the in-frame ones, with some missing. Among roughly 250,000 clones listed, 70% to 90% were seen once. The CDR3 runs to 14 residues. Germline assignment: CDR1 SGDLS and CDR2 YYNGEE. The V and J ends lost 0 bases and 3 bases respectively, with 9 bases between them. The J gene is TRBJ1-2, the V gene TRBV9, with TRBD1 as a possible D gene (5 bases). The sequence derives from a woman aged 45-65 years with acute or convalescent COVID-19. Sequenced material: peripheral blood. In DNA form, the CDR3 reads TGTGCCAGCAGCGTAGGGTGGGGGGACTATGGCTACACCTTC. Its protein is CASSVGWGDYGYTF.